This T cell receptor beta chain is from a study of vaccination effects on CD4 cells after COVID-19 (dated by TCRdb to between 2022 and 2023). The study in broad terms: Across the study, the median time from the second dose to post-vaccine sampling was 72 days (range 14 to 241). In both COVID-19 convalescent patients and infection-naive vaccine recipients, the study compared SARS-CoV-2 spike-specific CD4+ TCR repertoires from before mRNA vaccination with those from after it. Altogether, roughly 10 COVID-19 convalescent patients and a handful of SARS-CoV-2-naive healthy vaccine recipients made up the full study. In the study, cultures from other donors were sequenced using the Oncomine TCR Beta short-read assay on an Illumina iSeq 100.

Measured from the cysteine to the phenylalanine, the CDR3 is 15 residues long. Only the CDR3 region is kept as DNA, spanning 45 bases read in frame from base 1. V drops 0 bases and J drops 0 bases, leaving 6 bases in between. The germline V gene encodes CDR1 MGHRA and CDR2 YSYEKL. General findings and caveats noted by the study authors: At late post-vaccination timepoints, both infection-induced and vaccine-induced clones showed marked clonal contraction, consistent with waning T cell responses. Only a small number of convalescent patients were included, and no early post-infection timepoints were available, which limited the study. In healthy vaccine recipients, vaccine-induced clones were almost all SARS-CoV-2 mono-reactive, with only 1 of 255 being cross-reactive with common cold coronaviruses.

Libraries were built with the immunoSEQ multiplex PCR assay. TCR beta CDR3 sequencing was performed on DNA from the cultured, isolated CD4+ T cells. The authors processed their data as follows. Non-productive TCR sequences were discarded, and reads were trimmed to the CDR3 region, with only CDR3s of 7 or more amino acids retained. Antigen-specific clonotypes were identified with the MANAFEST web app by comparing expansion in peptide wells against reference cultures. To be called positive, a clone needed expansion at FDR<0.05 compared with the reference and with all other wells, an odds ratio greater than 5, and a frequency greater than 0.1% in two replicate wells. Clonotypes significantly expanded in SARS-CoV-2 spike wells and in at least one common cold coronavirus spike condition were defined as cross-reactive. Levenshtein distance calculated with the stringdist R package was used to assess CDR3 similarity, and unrooted trees were constructed with ape in R 3.6.1. This immuneACCESS table, as held by TCRdb, lists in-frame sequences with V and J called but not all clones. Of the missing ones, under half trace to an unresolved V gene in checked studies; the others have no known cause. Clone size and the V and J calls come from that table; the DNA yielded D and trimming. In all, the sample holds under 35,000 clones, and about 67% of those were seen once. 8.5% to 10% of the sample goes to the ten largest clones.

This clone showed up just a few times. There is no known antigen for this receptor. No base quality values were provided; no much bigger clone lies one nucleotide off. To identify antigen-specific CD4+ T cell clonotypes by their expansion, the ViraFEST assay first stimulated PBMC with viral peptide pools and then applied TCR sequencing. After around eleven days of culture, CD4+ T cells were isolated with the EasySep CD4+ T cell isolation kit. Each participant received two doses of an mRNA SARS-CoV-2 vaccine, either BNT162b2 or mRNA-1273. Negative nucleocapsid antibody results before and after vaccination confirmed that the healthy vaccine recipients had no prior SARS-CoV-2 infection. Fewer than 2.5 million PBMC per well were cultured in IMDM with roughly 5% human AB serum, 10 IU/ml IL-2 and gentamicin, plus 10 ug/ml peptides. Half of the culture medium was replaced with fresh IL-2-containing medium on days 3 and 7. Unless noted otherwise, every peptide stimulation condition was grown in triplicate wells. PBMC were separated from whole blood using Ficoll-Paque Plus gradient centrifugation and were then either cryopreserved at -140C or used fresh. The overlapping peptide pools covered the spike proteins of SARS-CoV-2 and of the common cold coronaviruses HCoV-NL63, HCoV-OC43 and HCoV-229E. Genomic DNA was extracted from cultured CD4+ T cells with the QIAamp micro DNA kit.

The sequence came from a human donor who received a COVID-19 vaccine. Sequenced here: CD4+ T cells from PBMCs cultured with HCoV-NL63 spike peptides, sampled after COVID-19 vaccination. Explained via the paper, the cell subset or site label denotes: HCoV-NL63 spike overlapping peptide pool stimulation. In this chain, TRBV4-1 is recombined with TRBJ2-1, with the D segment identity uncertain. CDR3 region: CASSQETSSYNEQFF. At the DNA level, the sequence is TGCGCCAGCAGCCAAGAAACCAGCTCCTACAATGAGCAGTTCTTC.